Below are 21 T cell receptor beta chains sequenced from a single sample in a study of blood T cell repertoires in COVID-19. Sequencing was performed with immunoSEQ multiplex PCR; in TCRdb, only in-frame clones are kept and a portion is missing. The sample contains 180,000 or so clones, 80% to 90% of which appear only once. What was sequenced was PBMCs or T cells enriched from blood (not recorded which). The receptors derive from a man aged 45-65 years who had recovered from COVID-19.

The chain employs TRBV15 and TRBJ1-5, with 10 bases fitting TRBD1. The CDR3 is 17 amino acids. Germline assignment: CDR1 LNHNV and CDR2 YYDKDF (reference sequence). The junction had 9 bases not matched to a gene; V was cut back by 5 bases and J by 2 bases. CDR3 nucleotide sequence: TGTGCCACCAGCCTCGAGGGGACAGGGGAAGGCAATCAGCCCCAGCATTTT. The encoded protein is CATSLEGTGEGNQPQHF. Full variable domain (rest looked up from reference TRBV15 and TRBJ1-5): DAMVIQNPRYQVTQFGKPVTLSCSQTLNHNVMYWYQQKSSQAPKLLFHYYDKDFNNEADTPDNFQSRRPNTSFCFLDIRSPGLGDTAMYLCATSLEGTGEGNQPQHFGDGTRLSIL.

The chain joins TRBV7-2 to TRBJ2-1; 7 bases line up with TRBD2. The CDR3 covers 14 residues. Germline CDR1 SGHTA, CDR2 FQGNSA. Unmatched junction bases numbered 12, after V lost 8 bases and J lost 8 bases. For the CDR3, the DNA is TGTGCCAGCGGACTAGAGGGGCCCCAGGATGAGCAGTTCTTC. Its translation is CASGLEGPQDEQFF.

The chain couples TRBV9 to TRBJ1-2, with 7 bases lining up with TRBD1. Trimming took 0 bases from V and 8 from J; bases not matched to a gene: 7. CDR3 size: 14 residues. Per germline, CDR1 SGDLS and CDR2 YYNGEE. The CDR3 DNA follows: TGTGCCAGCAGCGTAGGCTTGACAGGGATCGGCTACACCTTC. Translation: CASSVGLTGIGYTF. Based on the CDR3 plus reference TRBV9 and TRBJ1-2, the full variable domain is DSGVTQTPKHLITATGQRVTLRCSPRSGDLSVYWYQQSLDQGLQFLIQYYNGEERAKGNILERFSAQQFPDLHSELNLSSLELGDSALYFCASSVGLTGIGYTFGSGTRLTVV.

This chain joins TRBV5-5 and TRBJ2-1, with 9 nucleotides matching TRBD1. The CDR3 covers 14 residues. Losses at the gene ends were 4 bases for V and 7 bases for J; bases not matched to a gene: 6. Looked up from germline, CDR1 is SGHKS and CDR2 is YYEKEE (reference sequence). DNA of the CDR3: TGTGCCAGCAGCCCCTGGACAGGGGCAAATGAGCAGTTCTTC. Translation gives CASSPWTGANEQFF.

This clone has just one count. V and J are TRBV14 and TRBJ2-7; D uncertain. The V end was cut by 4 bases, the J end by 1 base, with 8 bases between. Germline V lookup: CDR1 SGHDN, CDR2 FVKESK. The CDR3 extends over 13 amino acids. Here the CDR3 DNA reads TGTGCCAGCAGCCCATACGGGTCCTACGAGCAGTACTTC. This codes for CASSPYGSYEQYF. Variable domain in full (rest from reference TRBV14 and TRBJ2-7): EAGVTQFPSHSVIEKGQTVTLRCDPISGHDNLYWYRRVMGKEIKFLLHFVKESKQDESGMPNNRFLAERTGGTYSTLKVQPAELEDSGVYFCASSPYGSYEQYFGPGTRLTVT.

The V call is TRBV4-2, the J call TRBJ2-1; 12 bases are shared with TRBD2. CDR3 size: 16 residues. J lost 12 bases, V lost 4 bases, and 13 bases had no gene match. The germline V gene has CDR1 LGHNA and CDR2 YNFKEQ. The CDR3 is CASSPSGLAGGQWQFF. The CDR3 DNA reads TGTGCCAGCAGCCCCTCAGGGCTAGCGGGGGGGCAATGGCAGTTCTTC.

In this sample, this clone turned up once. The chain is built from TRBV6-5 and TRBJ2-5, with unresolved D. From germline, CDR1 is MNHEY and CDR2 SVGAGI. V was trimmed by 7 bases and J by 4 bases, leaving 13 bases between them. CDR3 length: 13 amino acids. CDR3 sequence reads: CASTFRVGETQYF. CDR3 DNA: TGTGCCAGCACCTTCCGGGTGGGAGAGACCCAGTACTTC.

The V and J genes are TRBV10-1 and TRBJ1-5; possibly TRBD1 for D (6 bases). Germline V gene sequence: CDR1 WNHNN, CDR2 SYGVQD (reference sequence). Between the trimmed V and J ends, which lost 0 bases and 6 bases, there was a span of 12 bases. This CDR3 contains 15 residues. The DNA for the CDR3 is TGCGCCAGCAGTGAGTCGGGGGCCCGAGGTCAGCCCCAGCATTTT. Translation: CASSESGARGQPQHF.

This CDR3 is CASSFIQVANTGELFF. The CDR3 coding sequence is TGCGCCAGCAGCTTTATACAAGTCGCGAACACCGGGGAGCTGTTTTTT. The V call is TRBV5-1, the J call TRBJ2-2; D gene unclear. Germline CDR1 reads SGHRS; CDR2 reads YFSETQ. The V gene lost 2 bases and the J gene lost 0 bases, with 11 bases spanning the gap. The CDR3 has 16 residues.

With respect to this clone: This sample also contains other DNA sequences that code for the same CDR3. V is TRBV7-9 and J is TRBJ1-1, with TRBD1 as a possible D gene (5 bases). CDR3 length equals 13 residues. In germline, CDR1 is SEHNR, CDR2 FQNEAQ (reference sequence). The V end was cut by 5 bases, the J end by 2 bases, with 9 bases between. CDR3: CASSLQGNTEAFF. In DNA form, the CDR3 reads TGTGCCAGCAGCCTGCAGGGTAACACTGAAGCTTTCTTT. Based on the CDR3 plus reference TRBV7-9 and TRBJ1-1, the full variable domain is DTGVSQNPRHKITKRGQNVTFRCDPISEHNRLYWYRQTLGQGPEFLTYFQNEAQLEKSRLLSDRFSAERPKGSFSTLEIQRTEQGDSAMYLCASSLQGNTEAFFGQGTRLTVV.

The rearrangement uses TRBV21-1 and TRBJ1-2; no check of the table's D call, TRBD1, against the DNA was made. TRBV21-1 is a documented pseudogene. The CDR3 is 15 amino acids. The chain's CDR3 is CASSKSPDRLYGYTF. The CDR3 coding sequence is TGTGCCAGCAGCAAATCACCTGACAGACTCTATGGCTACACCTTC.

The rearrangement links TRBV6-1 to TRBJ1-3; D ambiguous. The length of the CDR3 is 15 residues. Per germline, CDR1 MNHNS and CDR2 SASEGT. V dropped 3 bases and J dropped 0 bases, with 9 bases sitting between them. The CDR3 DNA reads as TGTGCCAGCAGTGACAGGCAGAACTCTGGAAACACCATATATTTT. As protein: CASSDRQNSGNTIYF.

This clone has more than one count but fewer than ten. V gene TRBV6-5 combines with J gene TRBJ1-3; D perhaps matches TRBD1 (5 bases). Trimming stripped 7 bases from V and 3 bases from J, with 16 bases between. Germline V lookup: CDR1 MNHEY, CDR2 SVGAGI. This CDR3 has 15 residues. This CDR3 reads CASTTGQGGGNTIYF. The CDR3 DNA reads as TGTGCCAGCACCACGGGCCAGGGTGGTGGAAACACCATATATTTT.

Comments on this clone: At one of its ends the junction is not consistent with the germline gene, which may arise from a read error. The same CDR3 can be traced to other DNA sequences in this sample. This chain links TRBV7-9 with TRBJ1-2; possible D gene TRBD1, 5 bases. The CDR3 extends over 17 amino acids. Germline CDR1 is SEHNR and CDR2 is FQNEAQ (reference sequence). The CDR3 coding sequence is TGTGCCAGCAGCTTAGACAAGACAGCAGCATCGCTCTATGGCTACACCTTT. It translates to CASSLDKTAASLYGYTF.

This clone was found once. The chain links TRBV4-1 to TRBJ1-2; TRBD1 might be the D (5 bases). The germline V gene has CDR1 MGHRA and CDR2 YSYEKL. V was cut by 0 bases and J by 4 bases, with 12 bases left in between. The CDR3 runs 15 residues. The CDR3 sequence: CASSQDPRQSYGYTF. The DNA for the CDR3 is TGCGCCAGCAGCCAAGATCCGCGACAGTCCTATGGCTACACCTTC.

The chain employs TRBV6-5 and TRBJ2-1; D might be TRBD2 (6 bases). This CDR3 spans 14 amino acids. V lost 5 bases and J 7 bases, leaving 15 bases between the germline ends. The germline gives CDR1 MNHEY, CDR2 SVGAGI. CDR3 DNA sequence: TGTGCCAGCAGTCGGAGGGCGGGTACAAATGAGCAGTTCTTC. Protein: CASSRRAGTNEQFF.

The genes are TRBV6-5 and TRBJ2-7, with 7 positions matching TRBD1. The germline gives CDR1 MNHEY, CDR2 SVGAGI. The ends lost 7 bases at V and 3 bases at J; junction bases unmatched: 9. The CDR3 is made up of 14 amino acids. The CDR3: CASKTGTAYYEQYF. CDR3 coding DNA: TGTGCCAGCAAGACCGGGACAGCCTACTACGAGCAGTACTTC.

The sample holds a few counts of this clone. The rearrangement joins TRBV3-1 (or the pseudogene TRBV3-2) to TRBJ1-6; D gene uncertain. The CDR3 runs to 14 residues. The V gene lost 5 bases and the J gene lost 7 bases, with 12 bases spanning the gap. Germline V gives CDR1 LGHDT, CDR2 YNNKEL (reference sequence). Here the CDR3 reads CASSARGRNSPLHF. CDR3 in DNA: TGTGCCAGCAGCGCGCGCGGAAGGAATTCACCCCTCCACTTT.

In DNA, the CDR3 is TGTGCCAGCAGCGTAGGGGCCCAGCCACGTGAGACCCAGTACTTC. As protein: CASSVGAQPRETQYF. The chain has TRBV9 and TRBJ2-5; the D is unclear. The CDR3 consists of 15 residues. Trimming removed 0 bases from V and 5 bases from J, with 14 bases in between. The germline V gene has CDR1 SGDLS and CDR2 YYNGEE.

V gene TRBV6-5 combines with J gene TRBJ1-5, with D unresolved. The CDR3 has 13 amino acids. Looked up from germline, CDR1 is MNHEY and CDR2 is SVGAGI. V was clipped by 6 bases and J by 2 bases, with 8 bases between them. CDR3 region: CASSNMGNQPQHF. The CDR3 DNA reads TGTGCCAGCAGCAACATGGGCAATCAGCCCCAGCATTTT.

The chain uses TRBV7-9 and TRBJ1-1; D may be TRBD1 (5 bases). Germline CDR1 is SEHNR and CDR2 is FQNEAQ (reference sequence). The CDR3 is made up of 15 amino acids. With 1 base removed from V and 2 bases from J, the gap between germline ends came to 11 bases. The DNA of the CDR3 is TGTGCCAGCAGCTTAGGGGGGGTGACAAACACTGAAGCTTTCTTT. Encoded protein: CASSLGGVTNTEAFF.